This T cell receptor beta chain was identified during a study of PD-1 blockade in classical Hodgkin lymphoma. Described time point: cycle 4 day 1 (C4D1), after about 6 weeks of nivolumab. In every patient, relapse followed autologous stem cell transplantation, while exposure to brentuximab vedotin differed. The CDR3 totals 13 residues. V was pared by 0 bases and J by 7 bases, with 8 bases between. CDR1 is SGDLS, CDR2 YYNGEE, per germline. Concerning this clone: Its antigen is unknown.

The protocol was immunoSEQ multiplex PCR, while the TCRdb copy is restricted to in-frame clones and leaves out a portion. The top ten clones hold more than 11% of a sample with about 50,000 clones, around 91% of them seen once. Whole-study findings and limits: The study found complete responders had baseline diversity similar to newly diagnosed patients.

The genes are TRBV9 and TRBJ2-1; D remains unclear. The sequence was collected from a human donor with classical Hodgkin lymphoma. Sequencing used peripheral blood mononuclear cells (PBMCs), obtained before the fourth cycle of nivolumab. CDR3 in amino acids: CASSVESRNEQFF. CDR3 bases: TGTGCCAGCAGCGTAGAATCCCGAAATGAGCAGTTCTTC. The full variable domain, completed using reference TRBV9 and TRBJ2-1, is DSGVTQTPKHLITATGQRVTLRCSPRSGDLSVYWYQQSLDQGLQFLIQYYNGEERAKGNILERFSAQQFPDLHSELNLSSLELGDSALYFCASSVESRNEQFFGPGTRLTVL.